This entry lists 21 T cell receptor beta chains sequenced from one sample in a study of Graves' ophthalmopathy and Graves' hyperthyroidism. Amplifying from RNA transcripts, the study obtained TCR beta CDR3 regions. Second-round multiplex PCR came after a first-round RT-PCR that employed HTBI primers. Using its own MiXCR run on the multiplex PCR reads, TCRdb lists one record per CDR3 protein. The table includes 620,000 or so distinct CDR3 sequences, approximately 22% detected once. The source material was peripheral blood. The receptors shown here come from a woman between 18 and 29 years old with stable Graves' hyperthyroidism. Some clones in this sample may be carry-over from other donors' samples.

This clonotype was seen at least ten times. The chain recombines TRBV5-4 with TRBJ2-5; D may be TRBD2 (7 bases). The CDR3 is 16 residues long. The germline V gene has CDR1 SGHNT and CDR2 YYREEE (reference sequence). V dropped 4 bases and J dropped 5 bases, with 21 bases sitting between them. CDR3: CASSPRGGPSQETQYF. CDR3 bases: TGTGCCAGCAGCCCGAGGGGGGGCCCCAGCCAGGAGACCCAGTACTTC.

In its sample, this clonotype was seen many times. The gene calls are TRBV11-3 and TRBJ1-1; TRBD1 matches 7 bases. CDR1 SGHNT and CDR2 YENEEA come from the germline V gene. V shed 4 bases and J 4 bases; nucleotides not matched to a gene: 9. The length of the CDR3 is 15 residues. CDR3 DNA: TGTGCCAGCAGCTGGCACTGGACAGGCTTCACTGAAGCTTTCTTT. It encodes CASSWHWTGFTEAFF.

The chain recombines TRBV3-1 with TRBJ1-1; TRBD1 is a possible D gene (6 bases). V lost 6 bases to trimming and J lost 4 bases, with 15 bases between them. Germline loops: CDR1 LGHDT, CDR2 YNNKEL (reference sequence). The CDR3 is 14 amino acids. This chain's CDR3 is CASSPYRVPTEAFF. Written as DNA, the CDR3 is TGTGCCAGCAGTCCATACAGGGTGCCCACTGAAGCTTTCTTT.

This clonotype has at least ten counts. The V gene is TRBV20-1, the J gene TRBJ2-7, with 7 positions matching TRBD1. CDR3 size: 14 residues. Germline lookup yields CDR1 DFQATT and CDR2 SNEGSKA (reference sequence). The junction had 10 bases not matched to a gene; V was cut back by 6 bases and J by 2 bases. CDR3 nucleotide sequence: TGCAGTGCCAAGGGGGCAGGGGCAACCTACGAGCAGTACTTC. This translates into CSAKGAGATYEQYF.

In its sample, this clonotype was seen many times. The rearrangement uses TRBV7-3 and TRBJ1-2; D gene unclear. Germline CDR1 reads SGHTA; CDR2 reads FQGTGA. V gave up 4 bases and J gave up 3 bases, with 18 bases separating them. The CDR3 totals 16 residues. CDR3 in amino acids: CASSSTGRRLDYGYTF. Here the CDR3 DNA reads TGTGCCAGCAGCTCAACGGGGAGGAGGTTGGACTATGGCTACACCTTC.

This chain uses TRBV30 with TRBJ1-1, with D uncertain. CDR3 length: 12 residues. Germline V gene data show CDR1 as GTSNPN and CDR2 as SVGIG (reference sequence). Trimming stripped 4 bases from V and 3 bases from J, with 9 bases between. As DNA, the CDR3 is TGTGCCTGGACCGGCGGGGACACTGAAGCTTTCTTT. This encodes CAWTGGDTEAFF.

This clonotype was detected ten times or more. The rearrangement uses TRBV7-2 and TRBJ2-7; 10 bases map to TRBD2. V shed 1 base and J 3 bases; nucleotides not matched to a gene: 3. The length of the CDR3 is 15 residues. Germline CDR1 reads SGHTA; CDR2 reads FQGNSA. The CDR3 DNA is TGTGCCAGCAGCTTAGGGGCTAGCGGGAGCTACGAGCAGTACTTC. It encodes CASSLGASGSYEQYF. The full variable domain, completed using reference TRBV7-2 and TRBJ2-7, is GAGVSQSPSNKVTEKGKDVELRCDPISGHTALYWYRQSLGQGLEFLIYFQGNSAPDKSGLPSDRFSAERTGGSVSTLTIQRTQQEDSAVYLCASSLGASGSYEQYFGPGTRLTVT.

This clonotype was found once. The genes are TRBV15 and TRBJ2-5; no firm D call. The CDR3 extends over 15 amino acids. Trimming removed 1 base at V and 2 bases at J, with 11 bases between. Germline CDR1 is LNHNV and CDR2 is YYDKDF (reference sequence). Here the CDR3 reads CATSRVGALQETQYF. The CDR3 DNA follows: TGTGCCACCAGCAGAGTTGGAGCCTTACAAGAGACCCAGTACTTC.

This clonotype occurred many times. The rearrangement links TRBV12-3 or TRBV12-4 to TRBJ1-2; D gene unclear. The ends were cut back, 4 bases at V and 8 bases at J, with 8 bases in the middle. The CDR3 consists of 11 residues. The chain's CDR3 is CASSSYQGYTF. Written as DNA, the CDR3 is TGTGCCAGCAGTTCTTATCAGGGCTACACCTTC.

A few counts support this clonotype. The chain uses TRBV6-1 and TRBJ1-5, with 9 bases lining up with TRBD1. V was pared by 4 bases and J by 0 bases, with 1 base of the junction left unmatched. Germline-derived CDR1 and CDR2 are MNHNS and SASEGT. The CDR3 consists of 15 residues. The CDR3 sequence: CASSGDRASNQPQHF. The CDR3, as DNA: TGTGCCAGCAGTGGGGACAGGGCTAGCAATCAGCCCCAGCATTTT.

The rearrangement joins TRBV12-3 or TRBV12-4 to TRBJ2-7, with D perhaps matching TRBD2 (7 bases). V was trimmed by 6 bases and J by 2 bases, leaving 20 bases between them. This CDR3 is 16 amino acids long. CDR3 in DNA: TGTGCCAGCAGCGCCCGGTTGGCGGGGGCTCCCTACGAGCAGTACTTC. It yields the protein CASSARLAGAPYEQYF.

This clonotype was recorded many times. V usage is TRBV20-1 and J usage is TRBJ1-6; 8 nucleotides match TRBD1. The CDR3 loop spans 16 amino acids. The germline V gene encodes CDR1 DFQATT and CDR2 SNEGSKA (reference sequence). The ends lost 0 bases at V and 7 bases at J; junction bases unmatched: 8. The DNA of the CDR3 is TGCAGTGCTAGAGACCCCGACAGGGGCGAAAATTCACCCCTCCACTTT. It codes for CSARDPDRGENSPLHF.

This clonotype came up many times. The gene calls are TRBV28 and TRBJ2-5, with D tentatively TRBD2 (5 bases). Germline V gives CDR1 MDHEN, CDR2 SYDVKM. The CDR3 totals 14 residues. The V gene lost 3 bases and the J gene lost 5 bases, with 13 bases spanning the gap. The CDR3 loop is CASSLEDAIETQYF. CDR3 DNA: TGTGCCAGCAGTTTGGAGGATGCAATCGAGACCCAGTACTTC. The variable domain in full, completed from reference TRBV28 and TRBJ2-5, reads DVKVTQSSRYLVKRTGEKVFLECVQDMDHENMFWYRQDPGLGLRLIYFSYDVKMKEKGDIPEGYSVSREKKERFSLILESASTNQTSMYLCASSLEDAIETQYFGPGTRLLVL.

This clonotype appeared a few times. For the CDR3, the DNA is TGTGCCAGCATGGTGGACTACGAGCAGTACTTC. Translation gives CASMVDYEQYF. The J gene is TRBJ2-7, the V gene TRBV2; D call uncertain. The CDR3 sequence is 11 residues long. Trimming pared 7 bases from V and 3 bases from J, leaving 7 bases between. Germline CDR1 is SNHLY and CDR2 is FYNNEI.

Many counts were recorded for this clonotype. This chain joins TRBV28 and TRBJ1-1; the D gene is possibly TRBD1 (6 bases). The CDR3 spans 14 residues. Trimming took 6 bases from V and 3 from J, leaving 14 bases between them. Germline-derived CDR1 and CDR2 are MDHEN and SYDVKM. In DNA form, the CDR3 reads TGTGCCAGCAGGGCGGGAGGGGGGTACACTGAAGCTTTCTTT. Its translation: CASRAGGGYTEAFF.

This clonotype was seen ten or more times. This rearrangement joins TRBV19 to TRBJ2-7, with D unclear. Germline-derived CDR1 and CDR2 are LNHDA and SQIVND (reference sequence). CDR3 size: 13 residues. V was clipped by 5 bases and J by 3 bases, with 11 bases between them. CDR3 in amino acids: CASSLEMYYEQYF. The CDR3 coding sequence is TGTGCCAGTAGTTTGGAGATGTACTACGAGCAGTACTTC.

Comments on this clonotype: One base away lies a much larger clone, so this may be a sequencing read error. The J gene is TRBJ1-1, the V gene TRBV5-1; 8 bases align to TRBD1. Germline loops: CDR1 SGHRS, CDR2 YFSETQ. This CDR3 region has 15 residues. CDR3 sequence reads: CTSSNRQGTVTEAFF. DNA of the CDR3: TGCACCAGCAGCAACCGACAGGGGACGGTCACTGAAGCTTTCTTT.

V and J are TRBV14 and TRBJ2-2; TRBD1 is a possible D gene (5 bases). With 2 bases removed from V and 4 bases from J, the gap between germline ends came to 14 bases. The CDR3 consists of 16 residues. The germline CDR1 and CDR2 sequences are SGHDN and FVKESK. The CDR3 reads CASSQLSPGPTGELFF. The DNA of the CDR3 is TGTGCCAGCAGCCAATTAAGTCCAGGGCCCACCGGGGAGCTGTTTTTT.

The V call is TRBV30, the J call TRBJ2-2; TRBD2 agrees at 9 bases. From germline, CDR1 is GTSNPN and CDR2 SVGIG (reference sequence). The ends lost 0 bases at V and 4 bases at J; junction bases unmatched: 9. This CDR3 region has 17 residues. CDR3: CAWSVLPAGGFTGELFF. CDR3 bases: TGTGCCTGGAGTGTACTTCCCGCGGGAGGGTTCACCGGGGAGCTGTTTTTT.

In regard to this clonotype: Without the conserved terminal phenylalanine or tryptophan, this CDR3 likely stems from a read error. The V and J genes are TRBV7-2 and TRBJ1-1; 8 nucleotides match TRBD1. Germline assignment: CDR1 SGHTA and CDR2 FQGNSA. The CDR3 covers 14 residues. V was pared by 4 bases and J by 4 bases, with 5 bases of the junction left unmatched. The CDR3 spells CASSSAGQGTEAFL. CDR3 nucleotides: TGTGCCAGCAGCTCTGCCGGACAGGGCACTGAAGCTTTCTTG.

This clonotype was counted at least ten times. The chain employs TRBV28 and TRBJ2-6, with D hard to call. This CDR3 has 15 residues. CDR1 is MDHEN, CDR2 SYDVKM, per germline. Trimming took off 6 bases at V and 0 bases at J, with 9 bases between the two ends. The CDR3 coding sequence is TGTGCCAGCAGCGGGTGGGACTCTGGGGCCAACGTCCTGACTTTC. It codes for CASSGWDSGANVLTF. Variable domain in full (rest from reference TRBV28 and TRBJ2-6): DVKVTQSSRYLVKRTGEKVFLECVQDMDHENMFWYRQDPGLGLRLIYFSYDVKMKEKGDIPEGYSVSREKKERFSLILESASTNQTSMYLCASSGWDSGANVLTFGAGSRLTVL.